This passage covers 27 T cell receptor beta chains from one sample sequenced in a study of cytotoxic CD8 clonotypes in ibrutinib-treated CLL. Method: immunoSEQ multiplex PCR; TCRdb's copy keeps in-frame clones and lacks some. The sample shows around 150,000 clones, around 82% of them seen only once. The source was PBMCs, collected after 36 months of ibrutinib treatment. Source of these receptors: a human donor with chronic lymphocytic leukemia.

This rearrangement joins TRBV7-9 to TRBJ1-2, with D perhaps TRBD1 (5 bases). CDR1 and CDR2 (germline): SEHNR, FQNEAQ (reference sequence). The CDR3 length is 14 residues. Trimming left V 1 base short and J 4 bases short, with 10 bases between. The CDR3 nucleotides read TGTGCCAGCAGCTTAGATCCGGGGCTCTATGGCTACACCTTC. This codes for CASSLDPGLYGYTF.

This chain joins TRBV6-4 and TRBJ1-2; TRBD1 is a possible D gene (6 bases). This CDR3 has 14 amino acids. V was cut by 3 bases and J by 3 bases, with 11 bases left in between. Germline-derived CDR1 and CDR2 are MRHNA and SNTAGT. CDR3 region: CASSEYREDYGYTF. DNA for the CDR3: TGTGCCAGCAGTGAGTACAGGGAAGACTATGGCTACACCTTC.

This sequence joins TRBV18 and TRBJ1-4; no clear D. With 0 bases removed from V and 0 bases from J, the gap between germline ends came to 8 bases. Looked up from germline, CDR1 is KGHSH and CDR2 is LQKENI. The CDR3 totals 16 residues. CDR3 in amino acids: CASSPPSRPTNEKLFF. CDR3 nucleotides: TGTGCCAGCTCACCACCAAGCAGACCAACTAATGAAAAACTGTTTTTT.

This chain uses TRBV19 with TRBJ1-5; D might be TRBD1 (5 bases). The CDR3 consists of 16 residues. V lost 5 bases and J 2 bases, leaving 16 bases between the germline ends. Germline V lookup: CDR1 LNHDA, CDR2 SQIVND (reference sequence). CDR3 DNA sequence: TGTGCCAGTAGTCTAAATGGGGGGTCTGGCAATCAGCCCCAGCATTTT. It translates to CASSLNGGSGNQPQHF.

There are a few counts of this clone. This chain uses TRBV15 with TRBJ1-1, with a tentative D call TRBD1 (5 bases). With 7 bases removed from V and 2 bases from J, the gap between germline ends came to 14 bases. The CDR3 has 14 residues. Germline V lookup: CDR1 LNHNV, CDR2 YYDKDF (reference sequence). In nucleotides, the CDR3 is TGTGCCACCAAAAGACAGATCGAAAACACTGAAGCTTTCTTT. As protein: CATKRQIENTEAFF.

The chain links TRBV10-3 to TRBJ1-1; D gene uncertain. The germline CDR1 and CDR2 sequences are ENHRY and SYGVKD. The CDR3 runs to 14 residues. V lost 3 bases, J lost 4 bases, and 12 bases lay in between. DNA of the CDR3: TGTGCCATCAGTGATACTGGGGTAGGCACTGAAGCTTTCTTT. Its protein product is CAISDTGVGTEAFF.

The rearrangement uses TRBV30 and TRBJ2-1; D possibly corresponds to TRBD2 (5 bases). The CDR3 spans 14 residues. V was clipped by 4 bases and J by 0 bases, with 10 bases between them. Per the germline V gene, CDR1 is GTSNPN and CDR2 is SVGIG (reference sequence). CDR3 DNA sequence: TGTGCCTGGATACGGGGAAGCTCCTACAATGAGCAGTTCTTC. As protein: CAWIRGSSYNEQFF. The full variable domain, its missing parts supplied by reference TRBV30 and TRBJ2-1, is SQTIHQWPATLVQPVGSPLSLECTVEGTSNPNLYWYRQAAGRGLQLLFYSVGIGQISSEVPQNLSASRPQDRQFILSSKKLLLSDSGFYLCAWIRGSSYNEQFFGPGTRLTVL.

The gene calls are TRBV15 and TRBJ1-4; TRBD1 agrees at 8 bases. The V gene end was trimmed by 4 bases and the J gene end by 6 bases; junction bases not matched to a gene: 10. CDR1 is LNHNV and CDR2 is YYDKDF in the germline V gene (reference sequence). This CDR3 spans 16 amino acids. This CDR3 is CATSKPAQGAYEKLFF. The CDR3 nucleotides read TGTGCCACCAGCAAACCAGCCCAGGGGGCATATGAAAAACTGTTTTTT.

The rearrangement uses TRBV4-1 and TRBJ1-1, with 11 bases that match TRBD1. This CDR3 is built from 16 residues. Trimming cost V 4 bases and J 4 bases; bases outside gene matches: 8. The germline V gene encodes CDR1 MGHRA and CDR2 YSYEKL. In DNA form, the CDR3 reads TGCGCCAGCAGCCCCCATGCCGGGACAGGGGGCACTGAAGCTTTCTTT. It codes for CASSPHAGTGGTEAFF.

This CDR3 is CASSLPGGYEQYF. The CDR3, as DNA: TGTGCCAGCAGTTTACCGGGAGGATACGAGCAGTACTTC. The chain joins TRBV28 to TRBJ2-7; 7 positions match TRBD2. The CDR3 loop spans 13 amino acids. Germline V CDR1 and CDR2: MDHEN, SYDVKM. V lost 2 bases, J lost 4 bases, and 2 bases stayed unmatched.

The J gene is TRBJ2-4, the V gene TRBV7-7, with D possibly being TRBD1 or TRBD2 (6 bases each). Per germline, CDR1 SSHAT and CDR2 FNYEAQ (reference sequence). V lost 6 bases to trimming and J lost 8 bases, with 20 bases between them. There are 15 residues in the CDR3. The CDR3 DNA follows: TGTGCCAGCAGTAGACAGGACCCGGGGGAGGACATTCAGTACTTC. Protein: CASSRQDPGEDIQYF.

This sequence joins TRBV18 and TRBJ1-2, with 7 bases matching TRBD1. The germline gives CDR1 KGHSH, CDR2 LQKENI. The CDR3 consists of 14 residues. V was pared by 5 bases and J by 2 bases, with 5 bases of the junction left unmatched. The CDR3 here is CASSSGTVNYGYTF. CDR3 bases: TGTGCCAGCTCATCCGGGACAGTCAACTATGGCTACACCTTC.

The rearrangement joins TRBV10-3 to TRBJ2-1; D unclear. The CDR3 totals 21 residues. V lost 2 bases to trimming and J lost 1 base, with 27 bases between them. The germline gives CDR1 ENHRY, CDR2 SYGVKD. The DNA for the CDR3 is TGTGCCATCAGTGAGACCCTTCCCGGGCCGCCACCGTTTGGGTCCTACAATGAGCAGTTCTTC. It translates to CAISETLPGPPPFGSYNEQFF.

This chain uses TRBV28 with TRBJ1-3; D might be TRBD1 (6 bases). Between the trimmed V and J ends, which lost 5 bases and 2 bases, there was a span of 10 bases. The CDR3 loop spans 14 amino acids. CDR1 and CDR2 (germline): MDHEN, SYDVKM. CDR3 in amino acids: CASSADRPGNTIYF. As DNA, the CDR3 is TGTGCCAGCAGTGCCGACAGGCCTGGAAACACCATATATTTT.

The chain couples TRBV4-1 to TRBJ1-1; D gene unclear. The V and J ends lost 2 bases and 5 bases respectively, with 21 bases between them. From germline, CDR1 is MGHRA and CDR2 YSYEKL. The CDR3 loop spans 17 amino acids. The CDR3, as DNA: TGCGCCAGCAGCCAACACATCCCGATTGTGGGGAGTACTGAAGCTTTCTTT. Its translation: CASSQHIPIVGSTEAFF.

The rearrangement joins TRBV7-2 to TRBJ1-5; possibly TRBD1 for D (6 bases). Trimming left V 7 bases short and J 3 bases short, with 10 bases between. Looked up from germline, CDR1 is SGHTA and CDR2 is FQGNSA. The CDR3 sequence is 13 residues long. The CDR3 loop is CASNGQYNQPQHF. In DNA, the CDR3 is TGTGCCAGCAACGGACAGTACAATCAGCCCCAGCATTTT.

The rearrangement uses TRBV5-5 and TRBJ1-2; perhaps TRBD1 as D (6 bases). In germline, CDR1 is SGHKS, CDR2 YYEKEE (reference sequence). The CDR3 sequence is 13 residues long. The V end was cut by 3 bases, the J end by 7 bases, with 13 bases between. The CDR3 protein is CASSSHRVGGYTF. As DNA, the CDR3 is TGTGCCAGCAGCTCTCACAGGGTGGGTGGCTACACCTTC.

DNA of the CDR3: TGTGCCAGCAGTTTAGAGAGTTGGCGGAGGAGGGGGAACGAGCAGTACTTC. It codes for CASSLESWRRRGNEQYF. V is TRBV27 and J is TRBJ2-7, with D tentatively TRBD1 or TRBD2 (6 bases each). Trimming shortened V by 2 bases and J by 5 bases, and 22 bases separated the two germline ends. The CDR3 consists of 17 residues. Germline V lookup: CDR1 MNHEY, CDR2 SMNVEV (reference sequence).

The chain has TRBV19 and TRBJ2-3, with 9 bases fitting TRBD2. Germline CDR1 and CDR2: LNHDA and SQIVND (reference sequence). Losses at the gene ends were 10 bases for V and 4 bases for J; bases not matched to a gene: 9. The CDR3 totals 14 residues. CDR3 sequence: CATNRGGASDTQYF. In DNA form, the CDR3 reads TGTGCCACTAACCGCGGGGGGGCCTCAGATACGCAGTATTTT.

The J gene is TRBJ2-3, the V gene TRBV4-2, with D uncertain. The germline V and J ends were trimmed by 0 bases and 2 bases, with 21 bases remaining between them. Looked up from germline, CDR1 is LGHNA and CDR2 is YNFKEQ. This CDR3 is built from 19 residues. The CDR3 protein is CASSQEGTIVKHITDTQYF. CDR3 DNA sequence: TGTGCCAGCAGCCAAGAAGGAACTATCGTGAAACACATCACAGATACGCAGTATTTT.

This clone was detected once. The chain has TRBV6-1 and TRBJ2-7; 8 positions agree with TRBD2. CDR3 length: 10 residues. Germline V gene lookup returns CDR1 MNHNS and CDR2 SASEGT. V shed 11 bases, J shed 13 bases, and the junction held 10 bases outside the gene matches. CDR3 nucleotide sequence: TGTGCCGCCAGTCGGGGACTAGGATACTTC. Protein: CAASRGLGYF.

This clone was detected only a few times. This chain uses TRBV7-8 with TRBJ1-5, with 7 bases lining up with TRBD1. This CDR3 has 12 residues. In germline, CDR1 is SGHVS, CDR2 FQNEAQ. Germline trimming cut 5 bases from V and 13 bases from J; bases unmatched to any gene: 8. This CDR3 reads CASSLVGQNQHF. CDR3 nucleotides: TGTGCCAGCAGCCTCGTGGGACAGAATCAGCATTTT.

The chain joins TRBV29-1 to TRBJ2-2, with 12 nucleotides matching TRBD1. Looked up from germline, CDR1 is SQVTM and CDR2 is ANQGSEA. J gave up 7 bases and V 5 bases, and 5 bases lay outside the gene matches. The CDR3 sequence is 14 residues long. The CDR3 region has the DNA TGCAGCGTTAGAGGGACAGGGGGCATCGGGGAGCTGTTTTTT. Translating gives CSVRGTGGIGELFF.

The CDR3 DNA reads as TGTGCCAGCAGCTCACGGACCTCGACCCAGTACTTC. Residues: CASSSRTSTQYF. The genes are TRBV11-1 and TRBJ2-5; D is ambiguous. Per germline, CDR1 SGHAT and CDR2 FQDESV (reference sequence). The CDR3 is made up of 12 amino acids. V lost 4 bases to trimming and J lost 7 bases, with 10 bases between them.

V gene TRBV7-9 combines with J gene TRBJ1-1, with a possible D match to TRBD1 (5 bases). The V gene's germline CDR1 is SEHNR and CDR2 FQNEAQ (reference sequence). This CDR3 has 13 amino acids. V shed 5 bases and J shed 7 bases, with 14 bases lying between them. Written as DNA, the CDR3 is TGTGCCAGCAGCCAATCCGGGGGGTTTGAAGCTTTCTTT. Translation: CASSQSGGFEAFF.

V and J are TRBV14 and TRBJ2-1; no clear D. Germline assignment: CDR1 SGHDN and CDR2 FVKESK. This CDR3 is built from 13 residues. V was clipped by 3 bases and J by 1 base, with 4 bases between them. CDR3 sequence: CASSHQSYNEQFF. The DNA for the CDR3 is TGTGCCAGCAGCCACCAATCCTACAATGAGCAGTTCTTC. Full variable domain (outside the CDR3, taken from reference TRBV14 and TRBJ2-1): EAGVTQFPSHSVIEKGQTVTLRCDPISGHDNLYWYRRVMGKEIKFLLHFVKESKQDESGMPNNRFLAERTGGTYSTLKVQPAELEDSGVYFCASSHQSYNEQFFGPGTRLTVL.

This chain links TRBV5-5 with TRBJ2-3; unclear D gene. CDR3 length: 14 amino acids. Germline loops: CDR1 SGHKS, CDR2 YYEKEE (reference sequence). Deletions cut 3 bases from V and 4 bases from J, with 12 bases between. CDR3: CASSSFDNPDTQYF. The CDR3 nucleotides are TGTGCCAGCAGCTCATTCGACAACCCAGATACGCAGTATTTT.